One T cell receptor beta chain is described in this entry. No cognate antigen has been identified for it. One base away there is no much larger clone; base qualities are not given. Libraries were made using 5' RACE. The run used an Illumina HiSeq 2500. A second PCR of about 6 to 11 cycles was performed with a sample-barcoded 5' primer and a J-beta primer mix. A template-switch 5' adaptor carrying 12 random nucleotides introduced a unique molecular identifier onto each TCR beta cDNA molecule. Each sample yielded at least 2.5 million CDR3-containing paired-end reads. First-strand cDNA synthesis was performed from all RNA using the Mint cDNA synthesis kit, with priming by a TRBC-specific oligonucleotide. After uracil-DNA glycosylase treatment, a first 18-cycle PCR used universal primers M1SS and BC2_uni_R on all cDNA. The study's own analysis went as follows. For normalization, 1 million high-quality reads were randomly selected from each sample, with every read carrying a distinct molecular identifier. Instead of being binned into consensus sequences, reads with shared molecular identifiers were discarded. CDR3 identification, clonotype clustering and error correction used MiTCR with a Q25 quality threshold and the strictest error-elimination algorithm. Lower-bound total TCR beta diversity was estimated with a nonparametric unseen species model using Euler transformation. The raw public data were reprocessed by TCRdb itself: fastp quality trimming at Q25, MiXCR clonotype calling, in-frame beta chains only. CDR3 protein duplicates are merged, each entry listing the most common genes and DNA. Clone size and V and J calls follow TCRdb, not the original study. This sample gives about 1.4 million distinct CDR3 sequences in total; around 59% of them show up just once. The biggest ten clones account for under 8.5% of the sample.

Donors were 39 systemically healthy Caucasian individuals from Russia aged roughly 6 to 90 years. Each donor gave ten milliliters of peripheral blood, collected into EDTA-treated Vacutainer tubes. Ficoll-Paque density-gradient centrifugation was used to isolate PBMCs, with at least 7 million per sample. Total RNA, at least 5.5 micrograms per sample, was extracted from PBMCs with Trizol reagent. The percentages of naive CD45RAhigh/CD27high T cells were determined by flow cytometry on a PBMC aliquot from every donor. This specimen comes from a study of blood T cells in healthy people across ages (dated by TCRdb to between 2015 and 2016). Notes on the research overall: In model experiments, template switching captured about one uniquely barcoded TCR beta cDNA molecule for every two T cells. The study measured age-related changes in TCR beta repertoire diversity using deep sequencing normalized with unique cDNA molecular identifiers. Four age groups were formed from the donors: young (average roughly 15 years), middle-aged (just under 40), aged (about 62) and long-lived (about 80). To avoid experimental bias, donors of different ages were spread randomly across the sequencing lanes. For two donors (one aged 18 to 29 and one aged 80 or older), the study analyzed two additional independent replicas of 1 million unique cDNA reads from the same blood draw. What the authors observed across the whole study: A strong correlation was found between observed TCR beta diversity and the percentage of naive T cells measured by flow cytometry. Total diversity estimates from one million sequenced T cells were considered lower bounds and underestimates. As age increased, observed TCR beta diversity per million T cells dropped in a roughly linear way, and a significant reduction was already evident by age roughly 36. Compared with the aged group, the long-lived group had more naive CD4+ T cells, fewer expanded clones and increased TCR diversity, suggesting age selection. Conclusive comparison of naive and antigen-experienced compartments was prevented by the profiling of bulk unsorted PBMCs. Because the CMV infection status of the donors was unknown, age-related changes in expanded clonotypes may potentially have been confounded.

From the cysteine up to the phenylalanine, the CDR3 has a length of 15 residues. The retained sequence is limited to the CDR3, 45 bases, with the frame set at the first base. CDR1 and CDR2 (SGHVS, FNYEAQ) derive from the germline V gene. Trimming removed 4 bases from V and 6 bases from J; the gene matches leave 11 bases unexplained. The receptor chain draws on TRBV7-6 and TRBJ1-1; 7 bases in the middle match TRBD1. The sequenced sample was blood. The sequence came from a man between 18 and 35 years old in good health. The CDR3 reads as follows: CASSSNRGPGAEAFF. The nucleotide sequence reads TGTGCCAGCAGCTCGAACAGGGGCCCGGGGGCTGAAGCTTTCTTT.